The clone carrying this T cell receptor (beta chain) was observed at least ten times. Germline-derived CDR1 and CDR2 are SGDLS and YYNGEE. J lost 4 bases, V lost 7 bases, and 3 bases had no gene match. This CDR3 has 13 amino acids. The record originates from a study of neurological immune-mediated disorders. TCRdb re-called the 5' RACE reads through MiXCR, storing one row per CDR3 protein. The sample lists tens of thousands of distinct CDR3 sequences; 4% were seen once. The receptor's source is a woman aged 35 to 49 with multiple sclerosis. V usage is TRBV9 and J usage is TRBJ1-1; 11 positions agree with TRBD1. Sequencing used CD4+ T cells from blood. DNA of the CDR3: TGTGCCAGCGCCGGGACAGGGGGCACTGAAGCTTTCTTT. Translated, it gives CASAGTGGTEAFF.